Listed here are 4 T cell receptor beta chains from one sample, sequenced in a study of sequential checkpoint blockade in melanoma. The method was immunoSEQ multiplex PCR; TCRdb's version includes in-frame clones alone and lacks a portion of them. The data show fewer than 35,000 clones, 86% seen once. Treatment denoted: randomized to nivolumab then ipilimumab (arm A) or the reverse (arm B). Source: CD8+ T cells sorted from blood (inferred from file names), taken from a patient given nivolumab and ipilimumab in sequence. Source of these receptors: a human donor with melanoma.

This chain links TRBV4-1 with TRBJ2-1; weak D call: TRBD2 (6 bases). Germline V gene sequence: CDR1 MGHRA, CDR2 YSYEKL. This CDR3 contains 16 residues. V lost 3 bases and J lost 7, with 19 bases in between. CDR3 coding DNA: TGCGCCAGCAGCCAGGGCACGTCGGGAGATAGGAATGAGCAGTTCTTC. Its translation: CASSQGTSGDRNEQFF.

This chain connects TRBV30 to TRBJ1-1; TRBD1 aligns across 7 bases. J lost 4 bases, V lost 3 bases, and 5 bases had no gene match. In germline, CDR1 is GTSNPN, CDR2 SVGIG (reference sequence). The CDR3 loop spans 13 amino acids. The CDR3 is CAWSATGSTEAFF. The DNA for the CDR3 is TGTGCCTGGAGCGCGACAGGGAGCACTGAAGCTTTCTTT.

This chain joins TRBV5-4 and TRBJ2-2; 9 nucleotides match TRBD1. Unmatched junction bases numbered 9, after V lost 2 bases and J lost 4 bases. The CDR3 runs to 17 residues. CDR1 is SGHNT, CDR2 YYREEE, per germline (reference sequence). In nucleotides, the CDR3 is TGTGCCAGCAGCTTACCCAACAGGGGGCCGGGCACCGGGGAGCTGTTTTTT. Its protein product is CASSLPNRGPGTGELFF.

DNA for the CDR3: TGTGCCAGCAGCGTAGGACAGTTTACAAAAGCCGGGGAGCTGTTTTTT. This gives the protein CASSVGQFTKAGELFF. This chain connects TRBV9 to TRBJ2-2; D may be TRBD1 (5 bases). The CDR3 runs 16 residues. Trimming took off 0 bases at V and 6 bases at J, with 15 bases between the two ends. Germline V gives CDR1 SGDLS, CDR2 YYNGEE.